Described below is a single TCR beta chain sequence and its context. This record belongs to a study of blood T cell repertoires in COVID-19. The authors' processing: From reference gene primer amplification, estimates of nucleated cell counts were derived. Libraries were prepared by immunoSEQ multiplex PCR; TCRdb keeps only in-frame clonotypes and omits some of them. V and J calls and clone size come straight from that table; D and trimming were deduced from the DNA. This sample has 300,000 or so clones, with 80% to 95% found just once. V lost 3 bases and J 3 bases, leaving 12 bases between the germline ends. Germline V gene sequence: CDR1 LGHNA, CDR2 YSLEER. This CDR3 region has 14 residues.

V usage is TRBV4-3 and J usage is TRBJ2-7, with TRBD1 as a possible D gene (6 bases). The TCR sequence derives from a woman aged 25 to 39 who had recovered from COVID-19. The sequenced sample consisted of PBMCs or T cells enriched from blood (not recorded which). CDR3 nucleotides: TGCGCCAGCAGCCACTATCGGGACAACTACGAGCAGTACTTC. Its protein is CASSHYRDNYEQYF.